The 32 T cell receptor beta chains listed next were all sequenced from one sample in a study of T cell changes during pregnancy in multiple sclerosis. Generated by immunoSEQ multiplex PCR, the TCRdb table keeps only in-frame clones and is missing some. The sample includes some 81,000 clones, around 93% of them seen just once. Sequenced here: peripheral blood, sampled after pregnancy. All receptors come from a female donor in good health, enrolled as a control in a pregnancy study.

The rearrangement joins TRBV9 to TRBJ2-1, with TRBD2 matching over 10 bases. This CDR3 has 14 residues. J was trimmed by 6 bases and V by 10 bases; bases with no gene match: 10. Per the germline V gene, CDR1 is SGDLS and CDR2 is YYNGEE. The CDR3 DNA sequence: TGTGCCGCCCTATCAGCGGGAGGGCCCAATGAGCAGTTCTTC. Protein sequence: CAALSAGGPNEQFF.

This rearrangement joins TRBV12-2 to TRBJ2-1; TRBD2, the table's D call, lacks a check against the DNA. TRBV12-2 is noted as a pseudogene. There are 21 residues in the CDR3. The CDR3 DNA is TGTGCAAGTCGCCTCGTATGGACACCGGGACAGTCTTTTTGCGGGAGGGATGAGCAGTTCTTC. Protein: CASRLVWTPGQSFCGRDEQFF.

The V call is TRBV15, the J call TRBJ1-4; D remains unclear. Trimming left V 3 bases short and J 4 bases short, with 9 bases between. CDR1 and CDR2 (germline): LNHNV, YYDKDF (reference sequence). CDR3 length equals 14 residues. DNA of the CDR3: TGTGCCACCAGCAGGAGAGGCGTTAATGAAAAACTGTTTTTT. Protein sequence: CATSRRGVNEKLFF.

The chain is built from TRBV7-3 and TRBJ2-5; 16 bases agree with TRBD2. The J segment lost 4 bases and the V segment lost 3 bases, leaving 5 bases of the junction unmatched. CDR1 is SGHTA and CDR2 is FQGTGA in the germline V gene. The CDR3 extends over 17 amino acids. CDR3 protein: CASSLGLAGGIGETQYF. CDR3 DNA sequence: TGTGCCAGCAGCTTGGGACTAGCGGGGGGGATTGGAGAGACCCAGTACTTC. Based on the CDR3 plus reference TRBV7-3 and TRBJ2-5, the full variable domain is GAGVSQTPSNKVTEKGKYVELRCDPISGHTALYWYRQSLGQGPEFLIYFQGTGAADDSGLPNDRFFAVRPEGSVSTLKIQRTERGDSAVYLCASSLGLAGGIGETQYFGPGTRLLVL.

This chain uses TRBV7-8 with TRBJ1-1, with D unresolved. This CDR3 has 12 residues. Germline-derived CDR1 and CDR2 are SGHVS and FQNEAQ. Trimming removed 5 bases from V and 4 bases from J, with 8 bases in between. CDR3 DNA: TGTGCCAGCAGCCCCCTACGCACTGAAGCTTTCTTT. Translated: CASSPLRTEAFF.

This clone has just a few counts. The chain couples TRBV9 to TRBJ2-2, with TRBD2 matching over 7 bases. V lost 4 bases and J lost 6; bases outside the gene matches: 15. CDR3 size: 17 residues. Germline V gives CDR1 SGDLS, CDR2 YYNGEE. The CDR3 spells CASSPQEWEGLAGELFF. The CDR3, as DNA: TGTGCCAGCAGCCCCCAGGAGTGGGAGGGCCTCGCCGGGGAGCTGTTTTTT.

This chain joins TRBV18 and TRBJ2-1, with 10 bases lining up with TRBD1. The CDR3 has 15 residues. V lost 3 bases to trimming and J lost 2 bases; unmatched junction nucleotides: 1. CDR1 is KGHSH, CDR2 LQKENI, per germline. CDR3 coding DNA: TGTGCCAGCTCACCGGGACAGGGGCCCTACAATGAGCAGTTCTTC. Its protein product is CASSPGQGPYNEQFF.

V is TRBV6-5 and J is TRBJ2-5; 10 bases agree with TRBD1. There are 15 residues in the CDR3. CDR1 and CDR2 (germline): MNHEY, SVGAGI. V shed 5 bases and J 0 bases; nucleotides not matched to a gene: 3. CDR3 DNA sequence: TGTGCCAGCAGTCGACAGGGGGCCTACCAAGAGACCCAGTACTTC. It is translated as CASSRQGAYQETQYF.

The rearrangement uses TRBV28 and TRBJ2-3; 12 bases are shared with TRBD2. V trimming: 4 bases; J trimming: 0 bases; junction bases outside the gene matches: 14. This CDR3 region has 20 residues. The germline CDR1 and CDR2 sequences are MDHEN and SYDVKM. The CDR3 coding sequence is TGTGCCAGCAGTTCGTCAAGACTAGCGGGAGAGGAGAGTAGCACAGATACGCAGTATTTT. As protein: CASSSSRLAGEESSTDTQYF. The full variable domain, in which reference TRBV28 and TRBJ2-3 provide the parts outside the CDR3, is DVKVTQSSRYLVKRTGEKVFLECVQDMDHENMFWYRQDPGLGLRLIYFSYDVKMKEKGDIPEGYSVSREKKERFSLILESASTNQTSMYLCASSSSRLAGEESSTDTQYFGPGTRLTVL.

The gene calls are TRBV6-6 and TRBJ2-7; the D is unclear. There are 15 residues in the CDR3. Germline V gene sequence: CDR1 MNHNY, CDR2 SVGAGI (reference sequence). V gave up 6 bases and J gave up 2 bases, with 17 bases separating them. The chain's CDR3 is CASSGSYYPTYEQYF. The CDR3 DNA follows: TGTGCCAGCAGCGGCAGTTACTACCCCACCTACGAGCAGTACTTC.

The V and J genes are TRBV18 and TRBJ2-2, with 9 bases fitting TRBD1. The CDR3 length is 15 residues. Losses at the gene ends were 5 bases for V and 6 bases for J; bases not matched to a gene: 7. Germline CDR1 reads KGHSH; CDR2 reads LQKENI. CDR3 bases: TGTGCCAGCTCAACCGGGACAGGGTTTTCCGGGGAGCTGTTTTTT. Translating gives CASSTGTGFSGELFF.

The V gene is TRBV5-1, the J gene TRBJ2-1, with 11 nucleotides matching TRBD2. The germline V gene encodes CDR1 SGHRS and CDR2 YFSETQ. CDR3 size: 15 residues. V dropped 4 bases and J dropped 7; count of bases not matched to a gene: 7. CDR3 in amino acids: CASSLLAGAGNEQFF. The CDR3, as DNA: TGCGCCAGCAGCCTACTAGCGGGGGCCGGGAATGAGCAGTTCTTC.

The chain carries TRBV6-1 and TRBJ2-1; 11 nucleotides line up with TRBD2. Germline V lookup: CDR1 MNHNS, CDR2 SASEGT. This CDR3 contains 17 residues. V lost 4 bases and J lost 4; bases outside the gene matches: 9. CDR3 protein: CASSVRATSGVYNEQFF. Written as DNA, the CDR3 is TGTGCCAGCAGTGTTCGGGCGACTAGCGGGGTTTACAATGAGCAGTTCTTC.

The chain uses TRBV4-2 and TRBJ1-1; weak D call: TRBD1 (6 bases). The CDR3 runs to 15 residues. Germline V lookup: CDR1 LGHNA, CDR2 YNFKEQ. Trimming removed 0 bases at V and 3 bases at J, with 11 bases between. CDR3 in amino acids: CASSQEGGRDTEAFF. As DNA, the CDR3 is TGTGCCAGCAGCCAAGAAGGGGGAAGAGACACTGAAGCTTTCTTT.

The chain uses TRBV28 and TRBJ2-7; perhaps TRBD2 as D (6 bases). CDR1 MDHEN and CDR2 SYDVKM come from the germline V gene. The CDR3 loop spans 14 amino acids. The ends were cut back, 1 base at V and 2 bases at J, with 9 bases in the middle. DNA for the CDR3: TGTGCCAGCAGTTTATATAGCGGAGCCTACGAGCAGTACTTC. Protein product: CASSLYSGAYEQYF.

The chain joins TRBV7-2 to TRBJ2-7, with 14 bases fitting TRBD2. The CDR3 contains 15 residues. V gave up 7 bases and J gave up 4 bases; unmatched junction bases: 6. Germline-derived CDR1 and CDR2 are SGHTA and FQGNSA. DNA of the CDR3: TGTGCCAGCACCCCGACTAGCGGGAGGGTGTACGAGCAGTACTTC. This gives the protein CASTPTSGRVYEQYF.

The V call is TRBV5-1, the J call TRBJ2-7; 9 bases are a match to TRBD1. Germline loops: CDR1 SGHRS, CDR2 YFSETQ. After removal of 0 bases from V and 2 bases from J, the junction contained 3 bases not matched to a gene. This CDR3 spans 15 amino acids. The chain's CDR3 is CASSLGGQGAYEQYF. The CDR3, as DNA: TGCGCCAGCAGCTTGGGGGGACAGGGAGCCTACGAGCAGTACTTC. Variable domain in full (rest from reference TRBV5-1 and TRBJ2-7): KAGVTQTPRYLIKTRGQQVTLSCSPISGHRSVSWYQQTPGQGLQFLFEYFSETQRNKGNFPGRFSGRQFSNSRSEMNVSTLELGDSALYLCASSLGGQGAYEQYFGPGTRLTVT.

The rearrangement links TRBV30 to TRBJ2-5, with 8 bases fitting TRBD2. TRBJ2-7 explains the end of the DNA better; the J call may be wrong. There are 13 residues in the CDR3. CDR1 and CDR2 from the germline V gene are GTSNPN and SVGIG (reference sequence). CDR3 sequence: CAWSVGLAYEQYF. Written as DNA, the CDR3 is TGTGCCTGGAGCGTGGGACTAGCCTACGAGCAGTACTTC.

This clone occurred once. This rearrangement joins TRBV6-4 to TRBJ1-1, with D perhaps TRBD1 (5 bases). Germline CDR1 reads MRHNA; CDR2 reads SNTAGT. The CDR3 loop spans 13 amino acids. Between the trimmed V and J ends, which lost 6 bases and 6 bases, there was a span of 14 bases. The CDR3 sequence: CASSPRSGAEAFF. Written as DNA, the CDR3 is TGTGCCAGCAGCCCCCGGTCGGGGGCTGAAGCTTTCTTT.

This sequence joins TRBV18 and TRBJ2-5; 8 bases match TRBD1. This CDR3 comprises 14 residues. Germline CDR1 and CDR2: KGHSH and LQKENI. The J segment lost 5 bases and the V segment lost 8 bases, leaving 10 bases of the junction unmatched. The chain's CDR3 is CASKPGQAVETQYF. The CDR3 DNA follows: TGTGCCAGCAAACCGGGACAGGCCGTGGAGACCCAGTACTTC.

The V and J genes are TRBV9 and TRBJ2-3; 8 bases fit TRBD2. V gave up 6 bases and J gave up 1 base; unmatched junction bases: 16. The CDR3 spans 18 residues. In germline, CDR1 is SGDLS, CDR2 YYNGEE. The CDR3 DNA follows: TGTGCCAGCACCAAGCGGGGCTCATCAGCGGGGGGCACAGATACGCAGTATTTT. Its translation is CASTKRGSSAGGTDTQYF.

V and J are TRBV2 and TRBJ1-5; unclear D gene. CDR3 length: 14 amino acids. CDR1 and CDR2 from the germline V gene are SNHLY and FYNNEI. The germline V and J ends were trimmed by 7 bases and 0 bases, with 10 bases remaining between them. CDR3 loop: CASTTGNSNQPQHF. CDR3 nucleotide sequence: TGTGCCAGCACGACGGGAAATAGCAATCAGCCCCAGCATTTT.

The chain links TRBV7-2 to TRBJ2-3; D perhaps matches TRBD2 (6 bases). Per the germline V gene, CDR1 is SGHTA and CDR2 is FQGNSA. The V end was cut by 2 bases, the J end by 4 bases, with 13 bases between. The CDR3 extends over 15 amino acids. CDR3 sequence reads: CASSLNRERSDTQYF. CDR3 nucleotides: TGTGCCAGCAGCTTAAATCGGGAGCGGTCAGATACGCAGTATTTT.

The CDR3 is CSVELPKGGEGPFTQYF. The CDR3 nucleotides read TGCAGCGTTGAACTCCCCAAAGGAGGGGAGGGCCCCTTCACGCAGTATTTT. V is TRBV29-1 and J is TRBJ2-3; 7 bases line up with TRBD2. CDR1 SQVTM and CDR2 ANQGSEA come from the germline V gene. CDR3 size: 17 residues. Germline trimming cut 2 bases from V and 9 bases from J; bases unmatched to any gene: 20.

V gene TRBV19 combines with J gene TRBJ2-7; D not certain. V lost 7 bases to trimming and J lost 7 bases, with 14 bases between them. The CDR3 sequence is 12 residues long. Germline-derived CDR1 and CDR2 are LNHDA and SQIVND (reference sequence). The CDR3 spells CASKSLPGEQYF. In DNA form, the CDR3 reads TGTGCCAGTAAGTCCCTCCCGGGTGAGCAGTACTTC.

This clone has only one observation. V and J are TRBV28 and TRBJ2-1, with TRBD1 matching over 8 bases. In germline, CDR1 is MDHEN, CDR2 SYDVKM. Trimming removed 7 bases from V and 7 bases from J; junction bases left unmatched: 12. The CDR3 contains 15 residues. CDR3 in DNA: TGTGCCAGCAAGCCGGCAGGGGGCGTTGGGAATGAGCAGTTCTTC. Translated: CASKPAGGVGNEQFF.

J is TRBJ2-1 and V is TRBV28; D remains ambiguous. The germline CDR1 and CDR2 sequences are MDHEN and SYDVKM. V lost 6 bases and J 2 bases, leaving 17 bases between the germline ends. The CDR3 sequence is 16 residues long. The CDR3 loop is CASSPKITTAYNEQFF. The CDR3 bases are TGTGCCAGCAGCCCGAAGATCACCACAGCCTACAATGAGCAGTTCTTC.

This chain links TRBV6-6 with TRBJ1-5; D gene unclear. V was pared by 9 bases and J by 1 base, with 10 bases between. CDR1 MNHNY and CDR2 SVGAGI come from the germline V gene (reference sequence). The CDR3 covers 13 residues. In nucleotides, the CDR3 is TGTGCCAGTCGACGGGTGAGCAATCAGCCCCAGCATTTT. Amino acid sequence: CASRRVSNQPQHF.

The chain recombines TRBV10-3 with TRBJ1-5; 7 bases align to TRBD1. V dropped 3 bases and J dropped 16; count of bases not matched to a gene: 6. This CDR3 comprises 11 residues. Per the germline V gene, CDR1 is ENHRY and CDR2 is SYGVKD. CDR3 sequence reads: CAISDRDSVHF. The CDR3, as DNA: TGTGCCATCAGTGACCGGGACAGTGTACATTTT.

The chain has TRBV4-1 and TRBJ1-4, with TRBD1 identical over 7 bases. The germline gives CDR1 MGHRA, CDR2 YSYEKL. CDR3 length equals 17 residues. The J segment lost 7 bases and the V segment lost 3 bases, leaving 14 bases of the junction unmatched. CDR3 coding DNA: TGCGCCAGCAGCCACCGGGGGAGAGACAGGGAGAGTGAAAAACTGTTTTTT. It encodes CASSHRGRDRESEKLFF.

The chain uses TRBV4-1 and TRBJ1-6, with D uncertain. V was trimmed by 4 bases and J by 11 bases, leaving 21 bases between them. The length of the CDR3 is 16 residues. The germline V gene encodes CDR1 MGHRA and CDR2 YSYEKL. The CDR3 DNA sequence: TGCGCCAGCAGCCCAACAGTCGGCTTCGTCTCGGCACCCCTCCACTTT. This translates into CASSPTVGFVSAPLHF.

The chain has TRBV28 and TRBJ1-5; 9 nucleotides align to TRBD1. From germline, CDR1 is MDHEN and CDR2 SYDVKM. J lost 5 bases, V lost 7 bases, and 6 bases had no gene match. The CDR3 loop spans 14 amino acids. The DNA for the CDR3 is TGTGCCAGCACCTCCGGGACAGGGTATCAGCCCCAGCATTTT. Translated, it gives CASTSGTGYQPQHF.